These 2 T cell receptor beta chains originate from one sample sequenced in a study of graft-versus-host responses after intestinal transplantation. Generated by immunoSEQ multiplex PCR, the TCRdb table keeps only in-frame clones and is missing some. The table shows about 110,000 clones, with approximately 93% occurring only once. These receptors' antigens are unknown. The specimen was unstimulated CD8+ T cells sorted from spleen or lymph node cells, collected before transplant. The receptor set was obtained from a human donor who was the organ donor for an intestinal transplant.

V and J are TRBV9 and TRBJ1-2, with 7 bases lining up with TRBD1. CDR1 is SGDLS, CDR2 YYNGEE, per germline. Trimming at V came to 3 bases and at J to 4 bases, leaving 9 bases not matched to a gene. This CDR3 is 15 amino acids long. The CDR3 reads CASSGGTAPAYGYTF. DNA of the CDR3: TGTGCCAGCAGCGGAGGGACAGCCCCTGCCTATGGCTACACCTTC.

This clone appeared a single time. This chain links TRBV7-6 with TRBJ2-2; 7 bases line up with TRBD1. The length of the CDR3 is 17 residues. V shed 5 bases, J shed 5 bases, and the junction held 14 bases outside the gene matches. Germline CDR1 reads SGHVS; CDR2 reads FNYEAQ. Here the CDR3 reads CASSGPTGTDLTGELFF. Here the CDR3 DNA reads TGTGCCAGCAGCGGCCCGACAGGGACGGACTTAACCGGGGAGCTGTTTTTT.